Below are 11 T cell receptor beta chains sequenced from a single sample in a study of blood T cell repertoires in COVID-19. TCRdb's table, derived via immunoSEQ multiplex PCR, lists solely in-frame clones and lacks some. The repertoire consists of around 300,000 clones, with over 75% occurring once and the leading ten covering approximately 11%. Material: peripheral blood. These receptors were collected from a woman in her 70s with acute or convalescent COVID-19.

V is TRBV12-5 and J is TRBJ2-2; D may be TRBD1 (6 bases). Trimming removed 7 bases at V and 1 base at J, with 10 bases between. The CDR3 sequence is 14 residues long. Germline values: CDR1 LGHNT, CDR2 FRNRAP. CDR3 DNA sequence: TGTGCTAGTGCTGTGGGACAGAACACCGGGGAGCTGTTTTTT. Its translation is CASAVGQNTGELFF.

V gene TRBV4-1 combines with J gene TRBJ1-5, with a weak D call TRBD1 (5 bases). Germline values: CDR1 MGHRA, CDR2 YSYEKL. This CDR3 spans 16 amino acids. The V end lost 3 bases, the J end lost 0 bases, and 12 bases lay between the germline ends. CDR3 in DNA: TGCGCCAGCAGCCAGGCCCAGGGTTATAGCAATCAGCCCCAGCATTTT. It specifies CASSQAQGYSNQPQHF.

This sequence joins TRBV19 and TRBJ1-2; D gene uncertain. Per germline, CDR1 LNHDA and CDR2 SQIVND (reference sequence). The CDR3 is 13 amino acids. Between the trimmed V and J ends, which lost 2 bases and 8 bases, there was a span of 12 bases. CDR3 loop: CASSILGVPGYTF. DNA for the CDR3: TGTGCCAGTAGTATACTCGGGGTACCCGGCTACACCTTC.

The V and J genes are TRBV12-2 and TRBJ2-1; no DNA check was done on the table's D call, TRBD2. TRBV12-2 is classified as a pseudogene. The CDR3 loop spans 15 amino acids. The CDR3 loop reads CASRSPSRDYNEQFF. CDR3 bases: TGTGCAAGTCGCTCCCCATCCCGGGACTACAATGAGCAGTTCTTC.

The V and J genes are TRBV3-1 (or the pseudogene TRBV3-2) and TRBJ1-1; D is undetermined. The CDR3 is made up of 15 amino acids. V lost 0 bases and J lost 0, with 8 bases in between. Germline V gives CDR1 LGHDT, CDR2 YNNKEL (reference sequence). CDR3 DNA: TGTGCCAGCAGCCAAGAAAGCGGGGTGAACACTGAAGCTTTCTTT. Its translation is CASSQESGVNTEAFF.

This rearrangement joins TRBV6-5 to TRBJ2-4; D gene uncertain. Germline CDR1 is MNHEY and CDR2 is SVGAGI. This CDR3 contains 13 residues. Between the trimmed V and J ends, which lost 4 bases and 0 bases, there was a span of 4 bases. The CDR3 loop reads CASSSLAKNIQYF. The CDR3 DNA sequence: TGTGCCAGCAGTTCCCTAGCCAAAAACATTCAGTACTTC.

The rearrangement joins TRBV6-6 to TRBJ1-1; 8 bases line up with TRBD1. J gave up 0 bases and V 5 bases, and 8 bases lay outside the gene matches. The length of the CDR3 is 16 residues. The V gene's germline CDR1 is MNHNY and CDR2 SVGAGI (reference sequence). The CDR3 region is CASSSRTGRMNTEAFF. The CDR3 bases are TGTGCCAGCAGTAGTCGGACAGGGCGAATGAACACTGAAGCTTTCTTT.

The chain recombines TRBV19 with TRBJ2-1, with 9 bases lining up with TRBD2. This CDR3 has 14 residues. Trimming at V came to 7 bases and at J to 5 bases, leaving 6 bases not matched to a gene. Germline values: CDR1 LNHDA, CDR2 SQIVND (reference sequence). The CDR3, as DNA: TGTGCCAGTACCCCGATAGCGGGGGACAATGAGCAGTTCTTC. Its protein is CASTPIAGDNEQFF.

This sequence joins TRBV2 and TRBJ2-7, with a weak D call TRBD2 (5 bases). From germline, CDR1 is SNHLY and CDR2 FYNNEI. V lost 3 bases and J lost 6, with 18 bases in between. The CDR3 is made up of 15 amino acids. CDR3 sequence: CASSDSPGSGVEQYF. In DNA form, the CDR3 reads TGTGCCAGCAGTGATTCGCCTGGGAGTGGGGTCGAGCAGTACTTC.

The chain uses TRBV29-1 and TRBJ1-4, with TRBD1 identical over 7 bases. Losses at the gene ends were 5 bases for V and 4 bases for J; bases not matched to a gene: 7. The CDR3 contains 14 residues. Germline lookup yields CDR1 SQVTM and CDR2 ANQGSEA. CDR3 in amino acids: CSVLTGQLNEKLFF. As DNA, the CDR3 is TGCAGCGTTCTGACGGGACAGCTTAATGAAAAACTGTTTTTT.

This clone was observed a handful of times. The V gene is TRBV11-2, the J gene TRBJ2-2, with D uncertain. The germline V gene has CDR1 SGHAT and CDR2 FQNNGV. This CDR3 is built from 13 residues. The germline V and J ends were trimmed by 5 bases and 6 bases, with 10 bases remaining between them. CDR3 in amino acids: CASSANRAGELFF. Here the CDR3 DNA reads TGTGCCAGCAGCGCCAACCGGGCCGGGGAGCTGTTTTTT.